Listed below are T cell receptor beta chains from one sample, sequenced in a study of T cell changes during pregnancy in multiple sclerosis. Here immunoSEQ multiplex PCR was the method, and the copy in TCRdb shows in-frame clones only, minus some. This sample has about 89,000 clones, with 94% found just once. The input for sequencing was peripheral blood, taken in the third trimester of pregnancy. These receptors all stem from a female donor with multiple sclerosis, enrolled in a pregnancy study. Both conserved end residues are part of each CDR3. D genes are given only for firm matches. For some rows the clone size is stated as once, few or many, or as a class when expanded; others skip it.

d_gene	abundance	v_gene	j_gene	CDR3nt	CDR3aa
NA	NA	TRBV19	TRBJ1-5	TGTGCCAGCCAGGGGCCTCATAGCAATCAGCCCCAGCATTTT	CASQGPHSNQPQHF
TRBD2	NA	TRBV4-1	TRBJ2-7	TGCGCCAGCAGCCAACTGGGACTAGCAGCAACCTACGAGCAGTACTTC	CASSQLGLAATYEQYF
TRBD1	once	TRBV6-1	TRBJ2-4	TGTGCCAGCAGTGAAAAGGGGGCGGTAGTTCAGTACTTC	CASSEKGAVVQYF
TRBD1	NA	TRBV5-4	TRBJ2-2	TGTGCCAGCAGCTTGAACAGGGGTACCGGGGAGCTGTTTTTT	CASSLNRGTGELFF
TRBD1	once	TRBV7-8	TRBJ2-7	TGTGCCAGCAGCTTAAGGGACAGCTACGAGCAGTACTTC	CASSLRDSYEQYF
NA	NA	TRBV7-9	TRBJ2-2	TGTGCCAGCAGCTCCAGGGTTGGCACCGGGGAGCTGTTTTTT	CASSSRVGTGELFF
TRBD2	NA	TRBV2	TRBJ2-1	TGTGCCAGCAGCCCAGGGCCAGCGGGAGGGCCTAGGTCCTACAATGAGCAGTTCTTC	CASSPGPAGGPRSYNEQFF
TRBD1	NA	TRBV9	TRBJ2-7	TGTGCCAGCAGCGTCTCAGGGACAGCTACAATCTACGAGCAGTACTTC	CASSVSGTATIYEQYF
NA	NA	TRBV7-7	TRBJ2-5	TGTGCCAGCAGCGCCCCATGGAGCAGAGAGACCCAGTACTTC	CASSAPWSRETQYF
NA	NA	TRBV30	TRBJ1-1	TGTGCCTGGAGTAACAGTGCTGAAGCTTTCTTT	CAWSNSAEAFF
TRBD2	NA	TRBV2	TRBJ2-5	TGTGCCAGCAGTGAAGCGGGGACTAGCGTGGAGACCCAGTACTTC	CASSEAGTSVETQYF
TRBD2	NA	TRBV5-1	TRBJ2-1	TGCGCCAGCAGCTTGGGATCTGGACTAGAGTACAATGAGCAGTTCTTC	CASSLGSGLEYNEQFF
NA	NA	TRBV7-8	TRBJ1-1	TGTGCCAGCAGCTTAGGTGGGGGCGCGGCGGACACTGAAGCTTTCTTT	CASSLGGGAADTEAFF
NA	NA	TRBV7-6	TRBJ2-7	TGTGCCAGCAGCTTAGATCCGGGAGCGACCTACGAGCAGTACTTC	CASSLDPGATYEQYF
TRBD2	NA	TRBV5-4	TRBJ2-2	TGTGCCAGCAGCCCGGGACTAGCGCCCAACACCGGGGAGCTGTTTTTT	CASSPGLAPNTGELFF
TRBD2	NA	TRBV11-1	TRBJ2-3	TGTGCCAGCAGCTTAGCGGAGACTAGCGGGAGAGGAGATACGCAGTATTTT	CASSLAETSGRGDTQYF
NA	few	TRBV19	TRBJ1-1	TGTGCCAGTAGGGTACAGCTTCAGGCTCCTGAAGCTTTCTTT	CASRVQLQAPEAFF
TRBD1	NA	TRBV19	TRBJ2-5	TGTGCCAGTAGTCCTCACCCCGGACAGGTTCTCCAAGAGACCCAGTACTTC	CASSPHPGQVLQETQYF
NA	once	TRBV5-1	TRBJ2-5	TGCGCCAGCAGCTTGGAGCGGATACAAGAGACCCAGTACTTC	CASSLERIQETQYF
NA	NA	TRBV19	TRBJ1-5	TGTGCCAGTAGTATACCGACGGGGAATCAGCCCCAGCATTTT	CASSIPTGNQPQHF
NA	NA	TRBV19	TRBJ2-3	TGTGCCAGTAGAACCACAGGTGGTTGGGCAGATACGCAGTATTTT	CASRTTGGWADTQYF
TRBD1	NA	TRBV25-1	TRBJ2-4	TGTGCCAGCAGTGTGACAGGGGCCAAAAACATTCAGTACTTC	CASSVTGAKNIQYF
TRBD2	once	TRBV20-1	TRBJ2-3	TGCAGTGCCCGGGAGGCGGATACGCAGTATTTT	CSAREADTQYF
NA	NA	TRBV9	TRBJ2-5	TGTGCCAGCAGCGTAGGTGGCGATGGACAGCAAGAGACCCAGTACTTC	CASSVGGDGQQETQYF
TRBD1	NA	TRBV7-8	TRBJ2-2	TGTGCCAGCGGAGACAGGGACAGGGAGCTGTTTTTT	CASGDRDRELFF
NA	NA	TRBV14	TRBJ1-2	TGTGCCAGCAGCCAAGAGCGGGGGGGTCTCTATGGCTACACCTTC	CASSQERGGLYGYTF
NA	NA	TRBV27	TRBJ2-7	TGTGCCAGCGCTCGCGACAGGACCTACGAGCAGTACTTC	CASARDRTYEQYF
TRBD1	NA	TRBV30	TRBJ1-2	TGTGCCTGGACCACAGGACAGGGAAGAGCCTATGGCTACACCTTC	CAWTTGQGRAYGYTF
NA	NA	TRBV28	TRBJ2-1	TGTGCCAGCAGTTCCTTCACTAGAGGCTCCTACAATGAGCAGTTCTTC	CASSSFTRGSYNEQFF
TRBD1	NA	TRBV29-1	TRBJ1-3	TGCAGCGTTGCGCACAGGGGGTCCGGAAACACCATATATTTT	CSVAHRGSGNTIYF
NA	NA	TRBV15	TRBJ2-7	TGTGCCACCAGCAGAGTCGTCGGCCCCGGAGGGAGCTACGAGCAGTACTTC	CATSRVVGPGGSYEQYF
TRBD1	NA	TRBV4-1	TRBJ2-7	TGCGCCAGCAGCCAAGATTACGGGGACAGAGACTACGAGCAGTACTTC	CASSQDYGDRDYEQYF